The clone carrying this T cell receptor (beta chain) occurred many times. Antigen specificity is unknown. Germline V gene lookup returns CDR1 DFQATT and CDR2 SNEGSKA (reference sequence). The CDR3 is made up of 11 amino acids. V was pared by 7 bases and J by 1 base, with 7 bases between. Each CDR3 protein is one row after TCRdb ran MiXCR on the multiplex PCR reads. The profile shows 200,000 or so distinct CDR3 sequences, 30% to 40% of them singletons. The data are from a study of breast tumors, draining lymph nodes, adjacent tissues. The lymph nodes were axillary draining lymph nodes from breast cancer patients. Broader study findings: Tumor and nontumor repertoires were significantly more similar in luminal-like than in basal-like breast cancer. The data were judged consistent with most tumor T cells coming from lymph node and expanding in tumor.

This clonotype originated in a female donor with breast cancer. Some clones in this sample may be carry-over from other donors' samples. Specimen: axillary lymph node tissue. V gene TRBV20-1 combines with J gene TRBJ1-2; D is uncertain. The CDR3 DNA sequence: TGCAGTGGTCAGGATAACTATGGCTACACCTTC. Amino acid sequence: CSGQDNYGYTF.